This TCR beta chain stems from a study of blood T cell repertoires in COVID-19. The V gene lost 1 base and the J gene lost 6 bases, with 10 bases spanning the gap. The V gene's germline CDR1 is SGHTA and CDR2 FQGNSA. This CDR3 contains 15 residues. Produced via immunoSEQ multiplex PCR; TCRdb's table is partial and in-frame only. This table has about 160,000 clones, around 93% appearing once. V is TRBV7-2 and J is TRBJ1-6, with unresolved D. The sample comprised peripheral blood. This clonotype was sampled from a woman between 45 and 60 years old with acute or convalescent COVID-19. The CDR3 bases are TGTGCCAGCAGCTTAGAATCGGGAACTAATTCACCCCTCCACTTT. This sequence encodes CASSLESGTNSPLHF.